A single sample gave rise to the 14 T cell receptor beta chains below, sequenced in a study of control samples from healthy donors and cancer patients. TCRdb's table, derived via immunoSEQ multiplex PCR, lists solely in-frame clones and lacks some. Here the sample spans 190,000 or so clones, around 93% being singletons. The sample was blood. These TCRs come from a man aged 18 to 35 in good health.

This clone appeared once. V usage is TRBV12-3 or TRBV12-4 and J usage is TRBJ1-1; D gene uncertain. V was pared by 7 bases and J by 1 base, with 7 bases between. The CDR3 extends over 12 amino acids. The CDR3 DNA follows: TGTGCCAGCACTATTCGGAACACTGAAGCTTTCTTT. It encodes CASTIRNTEAFF.

This sequence joins TRBV24-1 and TRBJ2-3; 7 bases are shared with TRBD1. The CDR3 spans 16 residues. V lost 5 bases, J lost 3 bases, and 10 bases stayed unmatched. Per germline, CDR1 KGHDR and CDR2 SFDVKD. This CDR3 is CATSGKGGRSTDTQYF. DNA for the CDR3: TGTGCCACCAGTGGGAAAGGGGGCAGGTCGACAGATACGCAGTATTTT.

The V gene is TRBV19, the J gene TRBJ1-1; D is unclear. Per germline, CDR1 LNHDA and CDR2 SQIVND (reference sequence). The germline V and J ends were trimmed by 1 base and 6 bases, with 12 bases remaining between them. The CDR3 extends over 14 amino acids. CDR3 residues: CASSIGPQGAEAFF. CDR3 nucleotides: TGTGCCAGTAGTATAGGACCTCAAGGCGCTGAAGCTTTCTTT.

This clone has only one observation. The rearrangement joins TRBV7-2 to TRBJ1-3; 7 bases are shared with TRBD1. This CDR3 contains 15 residues. After removal of 5 bases from V and 2 bases from J, the junction contained 6 bases not matched to a gene. The germline V gene encodes CDR1 SGHTA and CDR2 FQGNSA. CDR3 in DNA: TGTGCCAGCAGCCTTGGGACAGCCACTGGAAACACCATATATTTT. Amino acids: CASSLGTATGNTIYF.

The chain couples TRBV18 to TRBJ1-5; D is ambiguous. There are 14 residues in the CDR3. V dropped 2 bases and J dropped 2 bases, with 7 bases sitting between them. From germline, CDR1 is KGHSH and CDR2 LQKENI. This CDR3 reads CASSPGLGNQPQHF. DNA for the CDR3: TGTGCCAGCTCACCAGGGTTAGGCAATCAGCCCCAGCATTTT. Together with reference TRBV18 and TRBJ1-5, the CDR3 gives the full variable domain: NAGVMQNPRHLVRRRGQEARLRCSPMKGHSHVYWYRQLPEEGLKFMVYLQKENIIDESGMPKERFSAEFPKEGPSILRIQQVVRGDSAAYFCASSPGLGNQPQHFGDGTRLSIL.

The V gene is TRBV6-5, the J gene TRBJ1-1; the D is unclear. CDR1 is MNHEY and CDR2 is SVGAGI in the germline V gene. The CDR3 is 11 amino acids. V was trimmed by 4 bases and J by 11 bases, leaving 11 bases between them. The CDR3 loop reads CASSSITQAFF. CDR3 in DNA: TGTGCCAGCAGTTCCATCACTCAGGCTTTCTTT.

The chain employs TRBV19 and TRBJ2-7, with 8 nucleotides matching TRBD1. There are 13 residues in the CDR3. With V trimmed by 6 bases and J by 5 bases, 6 bases remained unmatched. Germline V gene lookup returns CDR1 LNHDA and CDR2 SQIVND (reference sequence). CDR3 residues: CASSRRGQDEQYF. The CDR3 DNA is TGTGCCAGTAGCCGCAGGGGGCAGGACGAGCAGTACTTC.

The DNA for the CDR3 is TGTGCCAGCTCCGTCGGCCCAAACGAGCAGTACTTC. Residues: CASSVGPNEQYF. The rearrangement links TRBV18 to TRBJ2-7; D uncertain. With 6 bases removed from V and 5 bases from J, the gap between germline ends came to 11 bases. Looked up from germline, CDR1 is KGHSH and CDR2 is LQKENI. CDR3 length: 12 residues.

The chain links TRBV2 to TRBJ1-1, with unresolved D. Trimming cost V 9 bases and J 0 bases, with 11 bases left between them. Looked up from germline, CDR1 is SNHLY and CDR2 is FYNNEI. CDR3 size: 13 residues. The CDR3, as DNA: TGTGCCAGTGCGGGTAACATGAACACTGAAGCTTTCTTT. Translation: CASAGNMNTEAFF.

V is TRBV19 and J is TRBJ1-2; 7 positions agree with TRBD1. CDR1 is LNHDA, CDR2 SQIVND, per germline (reference sequence). The CDR3 is 15 amino acids. Trimming cost V 6 bases and J 4 bases; bases outside gene matches: 11. The CDR3 protein is CASRIQGTAAYGYTF. The DNA of the CDR3 is TGTGCCAGTAGGATCCAAGGGACAGCAGCCTATGGCTACACCTTC.

This chain links TRBV5-1 with TRBJ1-2; D ambiguous. From germline, CDR1 is SGHRS and CDR2 YFSETQ. The V end lost 3 bases, the J end lost 2 bases, and 14 bases lay between the germline ends. The CDR3 covers 15 residues. Here the CDR3 DNA reads TGCGCCAGCAGCTCCGCTGTGGAGGGCAACTATGGCTACACCTTC. Residues: CASSSAVEGNYGYTF.

The gene calls are TRBV6-5 and TRBJ2-7; 9 bases fit TRBD1. Losses at the gene ends were 5 bases for V and 3 bases for J; bases not matched to a gene: 8. The CDR3 runs 15 residues. Germline V gene lookup returns CDR1 MNHEY and CDR2 SVGAGI. CDR3: CASSPSEGQGYEQYF. In nucleotides, the CDR3 is TGTGCCAGCAGTCCCTCTGAGGGACAGGGCTACGAGCAGTACTTC.

The gene calls are TRBV5-1 and TRBJ1-2; D is undetermined. Germline CDR1 and CDR2: SGHRS and YFSETQ. CDR3 size: 14 residues. The V end was cut by 7 bases, the J end by 4 bases, with 17 bases between. CDR3 nucleotide sequence: TGCGCCAGCGGAGTGGAGGGAGGAGTCTATGGCTACACCTTC. Translated, it gives CASGVEGGVYGYTF.

The count of this clone is one. The chain carries TRBV27 and TRBJ1-5; tentatively, D is TRBD1 (6 bases). CDR1 and CDR2 (germline): MNHEY, SMNVEV (reference sequence). This CDR3 comprises 14 residues. Trimming stripped 1 base from V and 7 bases from J, with 11 bases between. CDR3 bases: TGTGCCAGCAGTTTATATTTGGGGGGCCAGCCCCAGCATTTT. This encodes CASSLYLGGQPQHF.